The 8 T cell receptor beta chains given below trace back to one sample, sequenced in a study of blood T cell repertoires in COVID-19. Generated by immunoSEQ multiplex PCR, the TCRdb table keeps only in-frame clones and is missing some. This table holds just under 50,000 clones, more than 75% found once. Sample: peripheral blood. The receptor set was obtained from a human donor in a cohort sampled during active COVID-19.

This chain links TRBV7-3 with TRBJ2-3, with 7 bases matching TRBD1. The V gene end was trimmed by 5 bases and the J gene end by 2 bases; junction bases not matched to a gene: 7. This CDR3 has 15 residues. Germline-derived CDR1 and CDR2 are SGHTA and FQGTGA. The CDR3 nucleotides are TGTGCCAGCAGCCCTCTTGGGACAGACACAGATACGCAGTATTTT. Protein sequence: CASSPLGTDTDTQYF.

The V call is TRBV10-3, the J call TRBJ2-5; 7 bases fit TRBD2. The V gene end was trimmed by 3 bases and the J gene end by 5 bases; junction bases not matched to a gene: 12. This CDR3 is built from 16 residues. The germline gives CDR1 ENHRY, CDR2 SYGVKD. CDR3 amino acids: CAISDTGTNGGETQYF. CDR3 nucleotide sequence: TGTGCCATCAGTGATACCGGGACTAACGGGGGGGAGACCCAGTACTTC.

The chain links TRBV23-1 to TRBJ1-4; D unclear. TRBV23-1 is an ORF; its function is uncertain. V gave up 3 bases and J gave up 5 bases, with 16 bases separating them. The CDR3 covers 16 residues. CDR3 in DNA: TGCGCCAGCAGTCACGTTTGTGCAGGCCAGAATGAAAAACTGTTTTTT. This translates into CASSHVCAGQNEKLFF.

This chain connects TRBV18 to TRBJ1-5, with TRBD1 as a possible D gene (6 bases). The CDR3 runs 14 residues. Germline-derived CDR1 and CDR2 are KGHSH and LQKENI. V lost 3 bases to trimming and J lost 6 bases, with 12 bases between them. Here the CDR3 DNA reads TGTGCCAGCTCACCGATGGGGGCTAGTCAGCCCCAGCATTTT. It codes for CASSPMGASQPQHF. Full variable domain (rest looked up from reference TRBV18 and TRBJ1-5): NAGVMQNPRHLVRRRGQEARLRCSPMKGHSHVYWYRQLPEEGLKFMVYLQKENIIDESGMPKERFSAEFPKEGPSILRIQQVVRGDSAAYFCASSPMGASQPQHFGDGTRLSIL.

This chain connects TRBV4-1 to TRBJ2-3; D perhaps matches TRBD1 (8 bases). This CDR3 contains 19 residues. CDR1 and CDR2 from the germline V gene are MGHRA and YSYEKL. The ends were cut back, 4 bases at V and 2 bases at J, with 25 bases in the middle. The CDR3 bases are TGCGCCAGCAGCCTAGTCCCCCCGGACAGGGCGGGGGTCACAGATACGCAGTATTTT. Translating gives CASSLVPPDRAGVTDTQYF.

This chain connects TRBV18 to TRBJ2-3, with 9 bases identical to TRBD2. Germline V gene sequence: CDR1 KGHSH, CDR2 LQKENI. After removal of 0 bases from V and 2 bases from J, the junction contained 9 bases not matched to a gene. There are 18 residues in the CDR3. CDR3 loop: CASSPPKALAGITDTQYF. For the CDR3, the DNA is TGTGCCAGCTCACCACCGAAAGCGCTAGCGGGGATCACAGATACGCAGTATTTT.

CDR3 sequence reads: CASSLAATSRSNTGELFF. CDR3 bases: TGTGCCAGCAGCTTAGCCGCGACTAGCAGATCGAACACCGGGGAGCTGTTTTTT. The chain has TRBV11-3 and TRBJ2-2, with TRBD2 matching 7 bases. The CDR3 sequence is 18 residues long. V trimming: 1 base; J trimming: 0 bases; junction bases outside the gene matches: 8. CDR1 SGHNT and CDR2 YENEEA come from the germline V gene. The entire variable domain, with the rest obtained from reference TRBV11-3 and TRBJ2-2, is as follows: EAGVVQSPRYKIIEKKQPVAFWCNPISGHNTLYWYLQNLGQGPELLIRYENEEAVDDSQLPKDRFSAERLKGVDSTLKIQPAELGDSAVYLCASSLAATSRSNTGELFFGEGSRLTVL.

The rearrangement uses TRBV12-3 or TRBV12-4 and TRBJ2-3; D is uncertain. The length of the CDR3 is 12 residues. Trimming took 10 bases from V and 1 from J, leaving 9 bases between them. The CDR3: CATNFGTDTQYF. The CDR3 coding sequence is TGTGCCACTAACTTTGGCACAGATACGCAGTATTTT.